This TCR beta chain was profiled in a study of control samples from healthy donors and cancer patients. TCRdb's table, derived via immunoSEQ multiplex PCR, lists solely in-frame clones and lacks some. The sample has 100,000 to 150,000 clones, about 89% seen once. There are 15 residues in the CDR3. Looked up from germline, CDR1 is SGHTS and CDR2 is YDEGEE. Trimming took 4 bases from V and 4 from J, leaving 14 bases between them. This chain connects TRBV5-8 to TRBJ2-2, with D possibly matching TRBD2 (6 bases). The specimen sequenced was blood. The receptor was derived from a man aged 55 to 70 in good health. CDR3 nucleotides: TGTGCCAGCAGCCCGGAGGGCGCGAGCACCGGGGAGCTGTTTTTT. As protein: CASSPEGASTGELFF. The full variable domain, in which reference TRBV5-8 and TRBJ2-2 provide the parts outside the CDR3, is EAGVTQSPTHLIKTRGQQATLRCSPISGHTSVYWYQQALGLGLQFLLWYDEGEERNRGNFPPRFSGRQFPNYSSELNVNALELEDSALYLCASSPEGASTGELFFGEGSRLTVL.